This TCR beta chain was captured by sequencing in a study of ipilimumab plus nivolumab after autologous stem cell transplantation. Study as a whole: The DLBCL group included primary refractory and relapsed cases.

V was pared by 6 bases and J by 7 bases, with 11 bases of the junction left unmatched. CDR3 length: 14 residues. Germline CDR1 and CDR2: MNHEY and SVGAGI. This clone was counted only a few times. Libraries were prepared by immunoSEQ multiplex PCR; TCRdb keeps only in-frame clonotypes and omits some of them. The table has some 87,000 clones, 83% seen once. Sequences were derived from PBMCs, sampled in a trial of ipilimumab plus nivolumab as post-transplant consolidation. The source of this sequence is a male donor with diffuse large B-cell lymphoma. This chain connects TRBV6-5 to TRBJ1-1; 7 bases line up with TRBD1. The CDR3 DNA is TGTGCCAGCAGCCGAAAACCGGGACAGCATGAAGCTTTCTTT. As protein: CASSRKPGQHEAFF.